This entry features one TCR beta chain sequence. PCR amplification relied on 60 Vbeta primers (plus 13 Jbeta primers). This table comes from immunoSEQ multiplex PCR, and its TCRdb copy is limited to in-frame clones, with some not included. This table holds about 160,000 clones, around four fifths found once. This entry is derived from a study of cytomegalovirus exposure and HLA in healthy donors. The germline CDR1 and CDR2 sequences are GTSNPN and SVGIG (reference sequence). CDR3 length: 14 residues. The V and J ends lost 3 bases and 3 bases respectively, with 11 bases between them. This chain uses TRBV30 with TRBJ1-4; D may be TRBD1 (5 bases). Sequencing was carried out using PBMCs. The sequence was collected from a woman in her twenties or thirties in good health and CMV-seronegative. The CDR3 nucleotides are TGTGCCTGGAGGGGGCGGGGAGCTAATGAAAAACTGTTTTTT. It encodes CAWRGRGANEKLFF.